This T cell receptor beta chain was recorded in a study of PD-L1 blockade in urothelial cancer. The time point here: pretreatment peripheral blood. TCRdb's table, derived via immunoSEQ multiplex PCR, lists solely in-frame clones and lacks some. The top ten clones hold roughly 2.9% of a sample with tens of thousands of clones, around 81% of them seen once. Germline CDR1 is SGHRS and CDR2 is YFSETQ. V was cut by 0 bases and J by 5 bases, with 11 bases left in between. The CDR3 is 14 residues long. Source: PBMCs, taken around atezolizumab (anti-PD-L1) treatment. V is TRBV5-1 and J is TRBJ1-1, with D possibly TRBD1 on 5 matching bases. The TCR comes from a man between 65 and 85 years old with urothelial cancer. The CDR3 DNA sequence: TGCGCCAGCAGCTTGGTGGGACTCCGAACTGAAGCTTTCTTT. Translating it yields CASSLVGLRTEAFF.